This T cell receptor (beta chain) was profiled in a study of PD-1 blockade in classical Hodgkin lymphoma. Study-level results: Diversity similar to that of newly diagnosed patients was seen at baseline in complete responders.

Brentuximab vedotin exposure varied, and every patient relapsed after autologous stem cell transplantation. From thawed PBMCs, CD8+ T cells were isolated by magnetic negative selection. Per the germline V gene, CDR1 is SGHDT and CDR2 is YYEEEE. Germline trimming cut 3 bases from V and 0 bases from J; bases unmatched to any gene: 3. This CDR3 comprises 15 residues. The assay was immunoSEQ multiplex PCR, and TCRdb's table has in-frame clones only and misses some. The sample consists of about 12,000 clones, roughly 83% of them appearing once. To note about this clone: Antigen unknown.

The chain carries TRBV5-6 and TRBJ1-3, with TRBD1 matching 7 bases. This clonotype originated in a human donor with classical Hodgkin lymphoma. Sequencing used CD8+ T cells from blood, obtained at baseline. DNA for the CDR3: TGTGCCAGCAGCTCGACAGGGATCTCTGGAAACACCATATATTTT. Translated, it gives CASSSTGISGNTIYF.